This entry lists 17 T cell receptor beta chains sequenced from one sample in a study of Tregs in tolerant kidney transplant recipients. Mixed chimerism was transient after nonmyeloablative marrow transplants from related graft donors. The data were produced by immunoSEQ multiplex PCR, yet TCRdb's version contains in-frame clones alone and is incomplete. The sample has 50,000 to 55,000 clones; 90% to 95% are singletons. The material was CD8+ T cells from blood (PBMCs), obtained 24 months after the transplant. The receptors come from a human patient who received a combined kidney and bone marrow transplant. The graft donor may have contributed some T cells.

This chain connects TRBV28 to TRBJ1-5; TRBD1 is a possible D gene (5 bases). In germline, CDR1 is MDHEN, CDR2 SYDVKM. The CDR3 is 13 residues long. V was cut by 7 bases and J by 7 bases, with 14 bases left in between. CDR3 bases: TGTGCCAGCAAGGGAGGGGAGCTCCAGCCCCAGCATTTT. It is translated as CASKGGELQPQHF.

This rearrangement joins TRBV4-1 to TRBJ2-2, with TRBD1 as a possible D gene (6 bases). The CDR3 is 15 residues long. Germline CDR1 is MGHRA and CDR2 is YSYEKL. Trimming removed 2 bases from V and 4 bases from J, with 11 bases in between. CDR3 bases: TGCGCCAGCAGCCAAACCACAGGGTCCACCGGGGAGCTGTTTTTT. Amino acids: CASSQTTGSTGELFF.

The chain uses TRBV4-3 and TRBJ2-7; 9 bases agree with TRBD1. V gave up 0 bases and J gave up 6 bases; unmatched junction bases: 9. The CDR3 sequence is 16 residues long. Germline V CDR1 and CDR2: LGHNA, YSLEER. The CDR3 nucleotides read TGCGCCAGCAGCCAAGATCAGGGGACAGGGTCTTCCGAGCAGTACTTC. It yields the protein CASSQDQGTGSSEQYF.

V usage is TRBV7-9 and J usage is TRBJ2-7, with D perhaps TRBD1 (5 bases). The CDR3 contains 12 residues. With 0 bases removed from V and 6 bases from J, the gap between germline ends came to 6 bases. The V gene's germline CDR1 is SEHNR and CDR2 FQNEAQ (reference sequence). CDR3 sequence reads: CASSLAGAEQYF. The CDR3 nucleotides read TGTGCCAGCAGCTTAGCAGGGGCCGAGCAGTACTTC.

CDR3 loop: CASSVTGGGGTDTQYF. The DNA for the CDR3 is TGTGCCAGCAGCGTCACGGGAGGGGGGGGCACAGATACGCAGTATTTT. This sequence joins TRBV9 and TRBJ2-3; TRBD2 matches at 8 bases. The CDR3 runs 16 residues. V lost 2 bases and J lost 1; bases outside the gene matches: 6. Germline CDR1 reads SGDLS; CDR2 reads YYNGEE.

Only one count was recorded for this clone. The J gene is TRBJ2-7, the V gene TRBV6-5, with 8 nucleotides matching TRBD1. CDR3 length: 15 residues. Germline V gene sequence: CDR1 MNHEY, CDR2 SVGAGI. V was clipped by 8 bases and J by 0 bases; unmatched bases: 9. In nucleotides, the CDR3 is TGTGCCAGCGGACAACCGGGACAGGTCTCCTACGAGCAGTACTTC. Translation gives CASGQPGQVSYEQYF.

The gene calls are TRBV9 and TRBJ2-7; 7 bases are a match to TRBD1. V lost 4 bases to trimming and J lost 3 bases; unmatched junction nucleotides: 7. CDR1 and CDR2 from the germline V gene are SGDLS and YYNGEE. This CDR3 region has 14 residues. CDR3: CASSPEGTVYEQYF. The CDR3 region has the DNA TGTGCCAGCAGCCCAGAGGGGACAGTCTACGAGCAGTACTTC.

The genes are TRBV6-5 and TRBJ2-7, with 10 bases that match TRBD1. Germline CDR1 is MNHEY and CDR2 is SVGAGI. The ends lost 6 bases at V and 4 bases at J; junction bases unmatched: 6. CDR3 length equals 14 residues. This chain's CDR3 is CASSPGTGVYEQYF. The CDR3 nucleotides read TGTGCCAGCAGCCCCGGGACAGGGGTATACGAGCAGTACTTC.

The gene calls are TRBV9 and TRBJ2-1, with 11 positions matching TRBD2. There are 15 residues in the CDR3. J was trimmed by 7 bases and V by 2 bases; bases with no gene match: 5. Germline V gene sequence: CDR1 SGDLS, CDR2 YYNGEE. CDR3 residues: CASSVTSGSGNEQFF. The CDR3 DNA sequence: TGTGCCAGCAGCGTTACTAGCGGGAGTGGTAATGAGCAGTTCTTC.

The chain has TRBV19 and TRBJ1-5, with D maybe TRBD1 (5 bases). The V gene lost 1 base and the J gene lost 0 bases, with 10 bases spanning the gap. There are 16 residues in the CDR3. Per germline, CDR1 LNHDA and CDR2 SQIVND (reference sequence). CDR3 coding DNA: TGTGCCAGTAGTATAGGACAGTTATATAGCAATCAGCCCCAGCATTTT. Amino acid sequence: CASSIGQLYSNQPQHF.

The V gene is TRBV19, the J gene TRBJ1-1; unclear D gene. CDR3 length: 16 residues. The V and J ends lost 0 bases and 1 base respectively, with 12 bases between them. Germline V gene sequence: CDR1 LNHDA, CDR2 SQIVND (reference sequence). CDR3 nucleotides: TGTGCCAGTAGTATAGATCGGCGGGGTAAGAACACTGAAGCTTTCTTT. It yields the protein CASSIDRRGKNTEAFF.

The chain uses TRBV19 and TRBJ1-5; TRBD1 aligns across 7 bases. The V and J ends lost 1 base and 7 bases, in that order; junction bases with no gene match: 4. The CDR3 sequence is 14 residues long. Germline V lookup: CDR1 LNHDA, CDR2 SQIVND (reference sequence). The CDR3 coding sequence is TGTGCCAGTAGTATAGTGACAGGGATCCAGCCCCAGCATTTT. Translating it yields CASSIVTGIQPQHF.

The V call is TRBV9, the J call TRBJ2-7; 7 bases fit TRBD1. With V trimmed by 3 bases and J by 5 bases, 5 bases remained unmatched. The V gene's germline CDR1 is SGDLS and CDR2 YYNGEE. The CDR3 covers 13 residues. The CDR3, as DNA: TGTGCCAGCAGCGCAGGTACAGGGGACGAGCAGTACTTC. Residues: CASSAGTGDEQYF.

The chain recombines TRBV9 with TRBJ2-7, with D possibly matching TRBD1 (6 bases). The CDR3 extends over 14 amino acids. Trimming removed 3 bases at V and 5 bases at J, with 15 bases between. Germline-derived CDR1 and CDR2 are SGDLS and YYNGEE. CDR3 nucleotide sequence: TGTGCCAGCAGCGGAACTACAGGGACGGACGAGCAGTACTTC. Translation: CASSGTTGTDEQYF. The whole variable domain, filled in from reference TRBV9 and TRBJ2-7, reads DSGVTQTPKHLITATGQRVTLRCSPRSGDLSVYWYQQSLDQGLQFLIQYYNGEERAKGNILERFSAQQFPDLHSELNLSSLELGDSALYFCASSGTTGTDEQYFGPGTRLTVT.

The gene calls are TRBV4-1 and TRBJ1-2; 7 bases map to TRBD1. Germline loops: CDR1 MGHRA, CDR2 YSYEKL. The CDR3 totals 15 residues. Losses at the gene ends were 0 bases for V and 8 bases for J; bases not matched to a gene: 9. DNA of the CDR3: TGCGCCAGCAGCCAAGACAGGGGGGTCTCAGAAGGCTACACCTTC. Encoded protein: CASSQDRGVSEGYTF.

V and J are TRBV19 and TRBJ2-2, with D possibly being TRBD2 (6 bases). This CDR3 comprises 16 residues. Trimming cost V 5 bases and J 3 bases, with 16 bases left between them. Germline V lookup: CDR1 LNHDA, CDR2 SQIVND (reference sequence). CDR3 nucleotides: TGTGCCAGTAGTCGTACCGGGGGTCCGGACACCGGGGAGCTGTTTTTT. It yields the protein CASSRTGGPDTGELFF.

The chain links TRBV7-2 to TRBJ2-7, with a weak D call TRBD1 (6 bases). Germline-derived CDR1 and CDR2 are SGHTA and FQGNSA. V gave up 5 bases and J gave up 6 bases, with 14 bases separating them. CDR3 size: 13 residues. CDR3: CASSPFSRGEQYF. The CDR3 nucleotides read TGTGCCAGCAGCCCCTTCAGCAGGGGCGAGCAGTACTTC.